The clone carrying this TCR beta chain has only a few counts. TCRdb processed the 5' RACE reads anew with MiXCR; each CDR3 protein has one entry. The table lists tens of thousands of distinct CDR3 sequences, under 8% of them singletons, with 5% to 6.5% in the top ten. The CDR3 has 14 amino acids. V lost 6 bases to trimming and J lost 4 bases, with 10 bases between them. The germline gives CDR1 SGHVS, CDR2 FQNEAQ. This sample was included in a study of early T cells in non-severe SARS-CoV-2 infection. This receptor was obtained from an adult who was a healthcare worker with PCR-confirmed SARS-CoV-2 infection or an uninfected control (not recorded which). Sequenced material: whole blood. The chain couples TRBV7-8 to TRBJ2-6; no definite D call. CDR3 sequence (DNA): TGTGCCAGCAGTCCAACTATGGGGGCCAACGTCCTGACTTTC. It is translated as CASSPTMGANVLTF.